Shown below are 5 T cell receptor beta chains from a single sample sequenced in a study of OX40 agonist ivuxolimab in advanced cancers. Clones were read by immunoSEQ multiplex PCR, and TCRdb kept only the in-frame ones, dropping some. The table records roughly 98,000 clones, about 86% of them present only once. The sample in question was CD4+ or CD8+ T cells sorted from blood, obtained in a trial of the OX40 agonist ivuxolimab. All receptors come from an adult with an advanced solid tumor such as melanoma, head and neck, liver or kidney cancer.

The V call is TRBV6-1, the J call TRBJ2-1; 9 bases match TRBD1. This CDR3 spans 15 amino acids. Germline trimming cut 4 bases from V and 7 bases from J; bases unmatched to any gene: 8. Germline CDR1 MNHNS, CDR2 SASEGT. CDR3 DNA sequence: TGTGCCAGCAGTGGGGGGGGACAGGGAGCAAATGAGCAGTTCTTC. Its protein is CASSGGGQGANEQFF.

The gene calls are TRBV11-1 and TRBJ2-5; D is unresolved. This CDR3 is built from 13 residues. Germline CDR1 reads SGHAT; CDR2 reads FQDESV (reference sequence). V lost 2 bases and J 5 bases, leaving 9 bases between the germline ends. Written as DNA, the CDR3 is TGTGCCAGCAGCTTATTCGTGGAGGAGACCCAGTACTTC. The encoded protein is CASSLFVEETQYF.

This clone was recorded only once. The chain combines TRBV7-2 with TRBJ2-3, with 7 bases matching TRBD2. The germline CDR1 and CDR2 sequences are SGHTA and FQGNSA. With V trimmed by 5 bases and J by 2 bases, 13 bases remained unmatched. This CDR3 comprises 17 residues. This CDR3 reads CASSPSPREVNTDTQYF. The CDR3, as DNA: TGTGCCAGCAGCCCCTCCCCACGGGAGGTCAACACAGATACGCAGTATTTT.

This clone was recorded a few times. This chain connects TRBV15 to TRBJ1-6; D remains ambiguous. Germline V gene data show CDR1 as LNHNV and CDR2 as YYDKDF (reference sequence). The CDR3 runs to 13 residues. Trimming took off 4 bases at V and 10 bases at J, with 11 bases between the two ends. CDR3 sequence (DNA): TGTGCCACCAGCAAAGGAAAGTACTCACCCCTCCACTTT. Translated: CATSKGKYSPLHF. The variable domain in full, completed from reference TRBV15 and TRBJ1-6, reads DAMVIQNPRYQVTQFGKPVTLSCSQTLNHNVMYWYQQKSSQAPKLLFHYYDKDFNNEADTPDNFQSRRPNTSFCFLDIRSPGLGDTAMYLCATSKGKYSPLHFGNGTRLTVT.

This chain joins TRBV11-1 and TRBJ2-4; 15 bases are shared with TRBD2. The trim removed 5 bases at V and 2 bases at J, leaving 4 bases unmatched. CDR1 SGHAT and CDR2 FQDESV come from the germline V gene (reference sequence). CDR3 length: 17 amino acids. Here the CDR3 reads CASSTGLAGGSKNIQYF. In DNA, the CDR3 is TGTGCCAGCAGCACCGGACTAGCGGGAGGGTCCAAAAACATTCAGTACTTC.